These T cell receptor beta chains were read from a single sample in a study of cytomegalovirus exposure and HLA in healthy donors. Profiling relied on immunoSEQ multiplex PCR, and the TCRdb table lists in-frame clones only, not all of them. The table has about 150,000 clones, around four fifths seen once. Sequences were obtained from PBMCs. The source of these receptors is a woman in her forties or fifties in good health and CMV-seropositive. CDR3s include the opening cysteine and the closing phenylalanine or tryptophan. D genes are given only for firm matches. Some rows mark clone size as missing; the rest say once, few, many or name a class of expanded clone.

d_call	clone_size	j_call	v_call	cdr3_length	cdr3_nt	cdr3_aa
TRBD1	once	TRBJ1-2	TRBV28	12	TGTGCCAGCAGTCAGACAGGGGAGGGCTACACCTTC	CASSQTGEGYTF
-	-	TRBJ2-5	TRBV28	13	TGTGCCAGCACCAGGGGGGTGGTAGAGACCCAGTACTTC	CASTRGVVETQYF
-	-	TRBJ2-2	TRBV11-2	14	TGTGCCAGCAGCTATCGACTCGGGGCCGGGGAGCTGTTTTTT	CASSYRLGAGELFF
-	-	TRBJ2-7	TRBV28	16	TGTGCCAGCAGTTTATTCGCCCTACCGCCCAACGACGAGCAGTACTTC	CASSLFALPPNDEQYF
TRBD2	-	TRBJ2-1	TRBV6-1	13	TGTGCCAGCATCCCCCGGGGGGGCGGTGAGCAGTTCTTC	CASIPRGGGEQFF
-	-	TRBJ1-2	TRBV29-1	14	TGCAGCGTTGAGAGCGGGGCAAGACAAGGCGGCTACACCTTC	CSVESGARQGGYTF
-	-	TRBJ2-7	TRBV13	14	TGTGCCAGCAGCTTATGGGGCAGCCCCTACGAGCAGTACTTC	CASSLWGSPYEQYF
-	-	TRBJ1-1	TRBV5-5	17	TGTGCCAGCAGCTCACGGGAAACTGCGTGGATGAACACTGAAGCTTTCTTT	CASSSRETAWMNTEAFF
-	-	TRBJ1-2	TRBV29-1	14	TGCAGCGTTATGGGGGCAGGGACTAACTATGGCTACACCTTC	CSVMGAGTNYGYTF
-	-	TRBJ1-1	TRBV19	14	TGTGCCAGTAGCCCCCCATACACGAACACTGAAGCTTTCTTT	CASSPPYTNTEAFF
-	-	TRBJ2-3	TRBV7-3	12	TGTGCCAGCGGCAGTCCCACAGATACGCAGTATTTT	CASGSPTDTQYF
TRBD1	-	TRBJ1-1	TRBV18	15	TGTGCCAGCTCACCCCGGACAGGGGTGAACACTGAAGCTTTCTTT	CASSPRTGVNTEAFF
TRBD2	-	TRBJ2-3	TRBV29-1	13	TGCAGCGTTCGGCGGGGGTCCACAGATACGCAGTATTTT	CSVRRGSTDTQYF
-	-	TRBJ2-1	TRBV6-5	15	TGTGCCAGCACTGTACGGGACTCCATCTACAATGAGCAGTTCTTC	CASTVRDSIYNEQFF
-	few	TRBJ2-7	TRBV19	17	TGTGCCAGTAGTCCACTTAGCGCAATTGGCTCCCTCTACGAGCAGTACTTC	CASSPLSAIGSLYEQYF
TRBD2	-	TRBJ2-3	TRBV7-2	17	TGTGCCAGCAGCTTAGCATTTAGCGGGGGTCGGGCAGATACGCAGTATTTT	CASSLAFSGGRADTQYF
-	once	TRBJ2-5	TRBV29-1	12	TGCAGCGCCGAGGAGGCTCAAGAGACCCAGTACTTC	CSAEEAQETQYF
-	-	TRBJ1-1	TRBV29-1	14	TGCAGCGTTGAGGGGAGGGGAGGTAGCACTGAAGCTTTCTTT	CSVEGRGGSTEAFF
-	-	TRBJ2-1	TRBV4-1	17	TGCGCCAGCAGCAACCGGGAGCGGGTCACTTTCTACAATGAGCAGTTCTTC	CASSNRERVTFYNEQFF
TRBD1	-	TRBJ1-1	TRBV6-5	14	TGTGCCAGCAGCCGGACAGGGAGGGACACTGAAGCTTTCTTT	CASSRTGRDTEAFF
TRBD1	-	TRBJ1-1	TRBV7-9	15	TGTGCCAGCAGCACGCGACAGGGGGAGAAAACTGAAGCTTTCTTT	CASSTRQGEKTEAFF
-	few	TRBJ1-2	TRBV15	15	TGTGCCACCAGCAGAGAGGGGGGGGCGAACTATGGCTACACCTTC	CATSREGGANYGYTF
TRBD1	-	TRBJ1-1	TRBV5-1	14	TGCGCCAGCAGCATCGGGACAGAGAACACTGAAGCTTTCTTT	CASSIGTENTEAFF
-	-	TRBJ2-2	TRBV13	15	TGTGCCAGCAGCTTATACCAGGGTCGAACCGGGGAGCTGTTTTTT	CASSLYQGRTGELFF
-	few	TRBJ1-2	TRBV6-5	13	TGTGCCAGCAGTTACTCGAGGCGTTATGGCTACACCTTC	CASSYSRRYGYTF
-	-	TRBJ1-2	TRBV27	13	TGTGCCAGCAGTTTTGGCGGAGTGGGTGGCTACACCTTC	CASSFGGVGGYTF
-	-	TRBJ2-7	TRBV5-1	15	TGCGCCAGCAGCTTCGGTCCAGGGCACTCCTACGAGCAGTACTTC	CASSFGPGHSYEQYF
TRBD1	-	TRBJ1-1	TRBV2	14	TGTGCCAGCAGTGAGGTCCAGGGGGTAACTGAAGCTTTCTTT	CASSEVQGVTEAFF
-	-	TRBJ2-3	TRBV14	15	TGTGCCAGCAGCAGCCGCCCGGGAGGCACAGATACGCAGTATTTT	CASSSRPGGTDTQYF
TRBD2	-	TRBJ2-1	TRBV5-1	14	TGCGCCAGCAGCTCAAGCGGGGGTTACAATGAGCAGTTCTTC	CASSSSGGYNEQFF
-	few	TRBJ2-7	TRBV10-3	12	TGTGCCACAAGGACTACCTCCTACGAGCAGTACTTC	CATRTTSYEQYF
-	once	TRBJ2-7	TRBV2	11	TGTGCCAGCAGTAGTACCTACGAGCAGTACTTC	CASSSTYEQYF
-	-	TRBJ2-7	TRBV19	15	TGTGCCAGTAGTATAGAACGGGGGGCTTCGTACGAGCAGTACTTC	CASSIERGASYEQYF
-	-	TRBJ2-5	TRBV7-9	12	TGTGCCAGCAGCTCAGACTCTGAGACCCAGTACTTC	CASSSDSETQYF
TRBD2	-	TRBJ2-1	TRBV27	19	TGTGCCAGCAGTTTACGGACTAGCGGGAGGCCGAGCTCCTACAATGAGCAGTTCTTC	CASSLRTSGRPSSYNEQFF
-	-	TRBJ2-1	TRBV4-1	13	TGCGCCAGCAGCCCTCCGGGGAGCAATGAGCAGTTCTTC	CASSPPGSNEQFF